Each of the 17 T cell receptor beta chains below was sequenced from the same sample in a study of vaccination and CD4 T cells after COVID-19. No antigens are known for them. Sequencing of the DNA from cultured CD4+ T cells was carried out with the Oncomine TCR Beta short-read assay. A single record per CDR3 protein comes from TCRdb applying MiXCR to the PCR reads. The repertoire holds 10,000 to 15,000 distinct CDR3 sequences, with roughly 60% as singletons. The treatment: approximately 9-day PBMC culture with coronavirus spike peptide pools or control peptides (ViraFEST assay). The sequencing input was CD4+ T cells from blood, cultured in vitro. Every receptor here comes from a human donor who had recovered from COVID-19.

This clonotype was recorded a few times. The chain is built from TRBV2 and TRBJ2-7; TRBD2 matches 9 bases. J lost 6 bases, V lost 6 bases, and 12 bases had no gene match. Germline CDR1 SNHLY, CDR2 FYNNEI. The CDR3 runs to 15 residues. For the CDR3, the DNA is TGTGCCAGCAGGACAGGGTTAGCGGGAGTGGGCGAGCAGTACTTC. Protein product: CASRTGLAGVGEQYF.

The V gene is TRBV19, the J gene TRBJ2-3; 8 nucleotides agree with TRBD1. The CDR3 runs 14 residues. Germline CDR1 LNHDA, CDR2 SQIVND (reference sequence). V dropped 8 bases and J dropped 1; count of bases not matched to a gene: 5. This CDR3 is CASSQGGGTDTQYF. In nucleotides, the CDR3 is TGTGCCAGTTCACAGGGGGGAGGCACAGATACGCAGTATTTT.

This clonotype was seen a handful of times. The chain combines TRBV10-2 with TRBJ1-1; D is unresolved. The CDR3 length is 14 residues. V was trimmed by 5 bases and J by 1 base, leaving 11 bases between them. Germline V gives CDR1 WSHSY, CDR2 SAAADI. The CDR3 DNA follows: TGCGCCAGCAGTCCCATATCAGGGAACACTGAAGCTTTCTTT. Its protein is CASSPISGNTEAFF.

The V and J genes are TRBV19 and TRBJ1-1; TRBD1 aligns across 7 bases. CDR1 and CDR2 (germline): LNHDA, SQIVND (reference sequence). Trimming took 6 bases from V and 10 from J; bases not matched to a gene: 17. The CDR3 sequence is 15 residues long. This chain's CDR3 is CASSLLDRDPAAAFF. As DNA, the CDR3 is TGTGCCAGTAGCCTTTTAGACAGGGACCCAGCAGCAGCTTTCTTT.

Concerning this clonotype itself: The junction does not match germline at one end; this may be a read error. The V call is TRBV20-1, the J call TRBJ2-7, with TRBD1 identical over 9 bases. Germline loops: CDR1 DFQATT, CDR2 SNEGSKA (reference sequence). The CDR3 has 17 amino acids. DNA of the CDR3: TGTAGTGTTAGTTCCCGGGACAGGGTTGAAGGGTACGGCGGGCAGTACTTC. Encoded protein: CSVSSRDRVEGYGGQYF.

CDR3 coding DNA: TGCAGTGCTAGACATAAAGATGAGTTCTTC. This encodes CSARHKDEFF. The rearrangement uses TRBV20-1 and TRBJ2-1; D gene unclear. V dropped 2 bases and J dropped 14 bases, with 10 bases sitting between them. Germline V CDR1 and CDR2: DFQATT, SNEGSKA (reference sequence). The CDR3 runs 10 residues.

The V and J genes are TRBV20-1 and TRBJ2-1; D remains ambiguous. With 0 bases removed from V and 2 bases from J, the gap between germline ends came to 11 bases. CDR1 and CDR2 from the germline V gene are DFQATT and SNEGSKA (reference sequence). The CDR3 consists of 15 residues. In DNA, the CDR3 is TGCAGTGCTAGAGATGGCCGGGTGACCTACAATGAGCAGTTCTTC. Its protein product is CSARDGRVTYNEQFF.

This clonotype was recorded a few times. DNA of the CDR3: TGCATTACACTAGACTCTAGCACAGATACGCAGTATTTT. Amino acids: CITLDSSTDTQYF. The chain carries TRBV20-1 and TRBJ2-3; D perhaps matches TRBD2 (5 bases). The CDR3 sequence is 13 residues long. Germline V gene data show CDR1 as DFQATT and CDR2 as SNEGSKA (reference sequence).

This chain uses TRBV28 with TRBJ1-5; 9 nucleotides match TRBD1. CDR3 length: 16 amino acids. The germline CDR1 and CDR2 sequences are MDHEN and SYDVKM. Losses at the gene ends were 3 bases for V and 4 bases for J; bases not matched to a gene: 7. This chain's CDR3 is CASSLPRTGVNQPQHF. In nucleotides, the CDR3 is TGTGCCAGCAGTTTGCCCCGGACAGGGGTAAATCAGCCCCAGCATTTT.

The genes are TRBV15 and TRBJ1-1; TRBD1 is a possible D gene (5 bases). The CDR3 is 13 residues long. CDR1 and CDR2 from the germline V gene are LNHNV and YYDKDF (reference sequence). The ends were cut back, 5 bases at V and 7 bases at J, with 14 bases in the middle. The CDR3 DNA follows: TGTGCCACCAGCGCACAGGCGGACATTGAAGCTTTCTTT. Translation: CATSAQADIEAFF.

This clonotype showed up just a few times. The chain combines TRBV5-1 with TRBJ2-1, with 9 bases fitting TRBD2. The CDR3 is 19 residues long. V shed 3 bases and J 0 bases; nucleotides not matched to a gene: 13. Germline V gene lookup returns CDR1 SGHRS and CDR2 YFSETQ. The CDR3 loop is CASSSLSGSGRGSYNEQFF. As DNA, the CDR3 is TGCGCCAGCAGCTCCCTGTCGGGTAGCGGGAGAGGCTCCTACAATGAGCAGTTCTTC.

This clonotype was recorded a few times. The rearrangement uses TRBV24-1 and TRBJ1-2; D is ambiguous. CDR1 KGHDR and CDR2 SFDVKD come from the germline V gene. This CDR3 comprises 14 residues. Trimming took off 3 bases at V and 4 bases at J, with 11 bases between the two ends. CDR3 bases: TGTGCCACCAGTGATACTACACTGGCCTATGGCTACACCTTC. Protein product: CATSDTTLAYGYTF.

The chain combines TRBV7-9 with TRBJ2-7; D is ambiguous. The CDR3 consists of 15 residues. Germline V gives CDR1 SEHNR, CDR2 FQNEAQ (reference sequence). V was clipped by 5 bases and J by 0 bases, with 14 bases between them. The CDR3 region is CASSAGPFSSYEQYF. The CDR3 DNA is TGTGCCAGCAGCGCAGGTCCCTTTAGCTCCTACGAGCAGTACTTC.

The gene calls are TRBV20-1 and TRBJ2-2; no clear D gene. Trimming removed 1 base at V and 5 bases at J, with 11 bases between. Germline CDR1 DFQATT, CDR2 SNEGSKA (reference sequence). The CDR3 totals 14 residues. The CDR3 here is CSARAATGTGELFF. Here the CDR3 DNA reads TGCAGTGCTAGAGCCGCAACTGGGACCGGGGAGCTGTTTTTT.

This chain connects TRBV6-1 to TRBJ2-7, with D unresolved. Trimming shortened V by 5 bases and J by 1 base, and 15 bases separated the two germline ends. The germline V gene has CDR1 MNHNS and CDR2 SASEGT. The CDR3 loop spans 15 amino acids. CDR3: CASSPPGAISYEQYF. The CDR3 bases are TGTGCCAGCAGTCCCCCAGGCGCGATTTCCTACGAGCAGTACTTC.

This sequence joins TRBV7-9 and TRBJ2-1, with D possibly being TRBD1 or TRBD2 (6 bases each). Trimming took off 6 bases at V and 0 bases at J, with 30 bases between the two ends. The CDR3 extends over 21 amino acids. Germline CDR1 SEHNR, CDR2 FQNEAQ (reference sequence). CDR3 protein: CASRISLRDKEYQSSYNEQFF. DNA of the CDR3: TGTGCCAGCAGGATTTCCCTGCGGGACAAGGAATACCAGAGCTCCTACAATGAGCAGTTCTTC.

The count of this clonotype is one. The chain has TRBV6-5 and TRBJ2-7; D gene unclear. Trimming removed 2 bases at V and 1 base at J, with 15 bases between. From germline, CDR1 is MNHEY and CDR2 SVGAGI. The CDR3 is 16 residues long. In nucleotides, the CDR3 is TGTGCCAGCAGTTACGGTTCGGACGGCGTATCCTACGAGCAGTACTTC. This translates into CASSYGSDGVSYEQYF.